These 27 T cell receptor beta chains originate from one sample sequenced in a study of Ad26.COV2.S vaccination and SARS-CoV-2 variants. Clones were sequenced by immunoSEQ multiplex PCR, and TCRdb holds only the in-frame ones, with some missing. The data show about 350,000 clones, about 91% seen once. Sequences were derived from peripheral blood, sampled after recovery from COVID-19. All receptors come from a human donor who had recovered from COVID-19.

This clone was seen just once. The CDR3 DNA reads as TGTGCCAGCAGCAGCTATAACTCTGGGGCCAACGTCCTGACTTTC. It yields the protein CASSSYNSGANVLTF. The V and J genes are TRBV13 and TRBJ2-6; D call uncertain. CDR3 size: 15 residues. Germline V gene sequence: CDR1 PRHDT, CDR2 FYEKMQ (reference sequence). Trimming shortened V by 5 bases and J by 0 bases, and 8 bases separated the two germline ends. Full variable domain (outside the CDR3, taken from reference TRBV13 and TRBJ2-6): AAGVIQSPRHLIKEKRETATLKCYPIPRHDTVYWYQQGPGQDPQFLISFYEKMQSDKGSIPDRFSAQQFSDYHSELNMSSLELGDSALYFCASSSYNSGANVLTFGAGSRLTVL.

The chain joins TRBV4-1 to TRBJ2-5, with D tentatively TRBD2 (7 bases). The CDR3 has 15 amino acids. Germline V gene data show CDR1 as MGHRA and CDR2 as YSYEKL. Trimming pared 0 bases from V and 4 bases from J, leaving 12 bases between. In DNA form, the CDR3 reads TGCGCCAGCAGCCAAGATCGGGGGGCAACAGAGACCCAGTACTTC. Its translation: CASSQDRGATETQYF.

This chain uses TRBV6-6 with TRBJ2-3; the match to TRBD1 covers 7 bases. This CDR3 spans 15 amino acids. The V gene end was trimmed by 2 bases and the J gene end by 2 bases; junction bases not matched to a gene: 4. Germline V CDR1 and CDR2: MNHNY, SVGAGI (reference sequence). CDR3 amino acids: CASSYVDRVTDTQYF. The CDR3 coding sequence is TGTGCCAGCAGTTACGTTGACAGGGTCACAGATACGCAGTATTTT.

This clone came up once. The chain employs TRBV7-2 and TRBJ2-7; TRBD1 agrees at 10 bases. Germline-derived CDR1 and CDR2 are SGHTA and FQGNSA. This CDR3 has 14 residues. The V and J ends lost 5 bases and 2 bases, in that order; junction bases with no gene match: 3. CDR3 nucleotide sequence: TGTGCCAGCAGCCCCGGGACAGGGGCCTACGAGCAGTACTTC. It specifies CASSPGTGAYEQYF.

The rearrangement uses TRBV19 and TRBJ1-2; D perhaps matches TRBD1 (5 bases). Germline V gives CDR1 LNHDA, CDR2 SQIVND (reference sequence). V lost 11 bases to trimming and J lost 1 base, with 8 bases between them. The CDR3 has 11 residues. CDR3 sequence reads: CAGRDNYGYTF. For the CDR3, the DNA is TGTGCCGGCAGGGATAACTATGGCTACACCTTC.

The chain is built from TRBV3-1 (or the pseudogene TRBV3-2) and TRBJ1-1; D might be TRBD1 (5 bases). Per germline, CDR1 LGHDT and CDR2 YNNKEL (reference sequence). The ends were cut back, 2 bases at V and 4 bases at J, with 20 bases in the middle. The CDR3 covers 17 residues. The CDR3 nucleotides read TGTGCCAGCAGCCAAAGAGCAGGCTGGGTAGGGACCACTGAAGCTTTCTTT. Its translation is CASSQRAGWVGTTEAFF.

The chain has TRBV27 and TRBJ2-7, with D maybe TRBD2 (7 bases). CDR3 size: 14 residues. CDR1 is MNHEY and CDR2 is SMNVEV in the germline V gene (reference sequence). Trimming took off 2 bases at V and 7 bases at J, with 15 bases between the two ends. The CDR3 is CASSLVGGAREQYF. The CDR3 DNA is TGTGCCAGCAGTTTAGTGGGGGGGGCGCGAGAGCAGTACTTC.

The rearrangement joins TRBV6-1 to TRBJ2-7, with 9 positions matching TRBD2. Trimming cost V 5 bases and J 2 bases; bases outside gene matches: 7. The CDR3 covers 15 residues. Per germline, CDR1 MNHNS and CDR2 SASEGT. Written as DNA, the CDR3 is TGTGCCAGCAGTTCCACCCAGCGGGGGGCCTACGAGCAGTACTTC. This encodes CASSSTQRGAYEQYF.

As DNA, the CDR3 is TGTGCCAGCAGCACACGACTAGCGGGGGACGGGGAGCTGTTTTTT. It translates to CASSTRLAGDGELFF. The chain has TRBV9 and TRBJ2-2; TRBD2 agrees at 12 bases. V lost 4 bases and J lost 7; bases outside the gene matches: 5. Germline assignment: CDR1 SGDLS and CDR2 YYNGEE. The CDR3 spans 15 residues.

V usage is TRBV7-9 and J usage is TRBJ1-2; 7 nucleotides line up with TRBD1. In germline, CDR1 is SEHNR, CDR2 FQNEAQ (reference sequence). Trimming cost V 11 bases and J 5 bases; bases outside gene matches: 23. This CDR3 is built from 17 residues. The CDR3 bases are TGTGCCTCCCTTGGTTCGACCGACAGGGCTTCGGGGTATGGCTACACCTTC. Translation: CASLGSTDRASGYGYTF. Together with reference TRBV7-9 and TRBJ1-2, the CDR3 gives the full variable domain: DTGVSQNPRHKITKRGQNVTFRCDPISEHNRLYWYRQTLGQGPEFLTYFQNEAQLEKSRLLSDRFSAERPKGSFSTLEIQRTEQGDSAMYLCASLGSTDRASGYGYTFGSGTRLTVV.

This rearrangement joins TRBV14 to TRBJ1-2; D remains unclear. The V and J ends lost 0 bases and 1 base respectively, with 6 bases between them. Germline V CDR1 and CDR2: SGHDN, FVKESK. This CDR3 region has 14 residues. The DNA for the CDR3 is TGTGCCAGCAGCCAAGAAATCCTTAACTATGGCTACACCTTC. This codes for CASSQEILNYGYTF.

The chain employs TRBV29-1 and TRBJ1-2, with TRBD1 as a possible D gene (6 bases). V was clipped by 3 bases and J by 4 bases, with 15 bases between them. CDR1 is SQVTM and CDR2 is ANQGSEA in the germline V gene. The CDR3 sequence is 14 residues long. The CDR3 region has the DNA TGCAGCGTTGAGCGCGGACAGTCTGGCTATGGCTACACCTTC. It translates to CSVERGQSGYGYTF.

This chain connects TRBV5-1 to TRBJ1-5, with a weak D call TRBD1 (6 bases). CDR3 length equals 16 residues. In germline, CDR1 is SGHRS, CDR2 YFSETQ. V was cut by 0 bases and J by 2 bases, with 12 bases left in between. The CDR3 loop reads CASSLGAGGGNQPQHF. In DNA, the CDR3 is TGCGCCAGCAGCTTGGGGGCCGGGGGCGGCAATCAGCCCCAGCATTTT.

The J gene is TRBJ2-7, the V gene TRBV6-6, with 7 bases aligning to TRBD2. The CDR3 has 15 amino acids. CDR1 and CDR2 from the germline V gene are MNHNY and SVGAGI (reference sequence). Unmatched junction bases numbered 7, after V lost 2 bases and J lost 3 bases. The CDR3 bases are TGTGCCAGCAGTTACGGGGAGGGACGGGGCTACGAGCAGTACTTC. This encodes CASSYGEGRGYEQYF.

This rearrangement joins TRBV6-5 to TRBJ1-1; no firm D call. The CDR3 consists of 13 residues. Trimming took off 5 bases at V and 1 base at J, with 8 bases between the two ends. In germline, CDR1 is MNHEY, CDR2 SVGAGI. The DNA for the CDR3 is TGTGCCAGCAGTATGGCAGGGAACACTGAAGCTTTCTTT. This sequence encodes CASSMAGNTEAFF.

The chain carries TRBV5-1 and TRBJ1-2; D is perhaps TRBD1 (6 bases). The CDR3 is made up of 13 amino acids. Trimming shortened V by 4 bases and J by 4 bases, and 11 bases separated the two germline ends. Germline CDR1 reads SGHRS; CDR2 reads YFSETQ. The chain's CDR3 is CASSETGAYGYTF. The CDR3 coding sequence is TGCGCCAGCAGCGAGACAGGAGCCTATGGCTACACCTTC.

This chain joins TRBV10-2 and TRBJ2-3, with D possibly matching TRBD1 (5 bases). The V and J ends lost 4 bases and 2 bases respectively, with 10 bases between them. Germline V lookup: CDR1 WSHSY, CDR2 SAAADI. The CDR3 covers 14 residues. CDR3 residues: CASSAGPHTDTQYF. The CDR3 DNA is TGCGCCAGCAGTGCAGGGCCTCACACAGATACGCAGTATTTT.

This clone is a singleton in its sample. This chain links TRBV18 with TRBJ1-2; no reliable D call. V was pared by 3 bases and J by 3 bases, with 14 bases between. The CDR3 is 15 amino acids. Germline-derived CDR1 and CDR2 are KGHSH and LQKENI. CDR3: CASSPSEQPYYGYTF. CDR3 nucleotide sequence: TGTGCCAGCTCACCCTCTGAACAGCCGTACTATGGCTACACCTTC.

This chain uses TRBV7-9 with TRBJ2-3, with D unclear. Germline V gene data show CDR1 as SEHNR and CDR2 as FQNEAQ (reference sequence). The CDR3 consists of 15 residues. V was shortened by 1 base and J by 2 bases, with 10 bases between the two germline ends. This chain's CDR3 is CASSLGNQPTDTQYF. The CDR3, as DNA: TGTGCCAGCAGCTTAGGTAACCAACCCACAGATACGCAGTATTTT.

CDR3 sequence (DNA): TGCGCCAGCAGCCCCGGGACTCGCCTAAATTCACCCCTCCACTTT. Its protein product is CASSPGTRLNSPLHF. This chain links TRBV5-1 with TRBJ1-6, with D perhaps matching TRBD1 (5 bases). The length of the CDR3 is 15 residues. The V and J ends lost 4 bases and 7 bases respectively, with 15 bases between them. Germline-derived CDR1 and CDR2 are SGHRS and YFSETQ.

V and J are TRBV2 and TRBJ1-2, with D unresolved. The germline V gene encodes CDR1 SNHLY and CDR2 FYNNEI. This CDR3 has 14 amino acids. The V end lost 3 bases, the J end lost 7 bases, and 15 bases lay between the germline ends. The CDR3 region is CASSEERGSGGYTF. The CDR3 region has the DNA TGTGCCAGCAGTGAGGAGCGGGGAAGTGGTGGCTACACCTTC.

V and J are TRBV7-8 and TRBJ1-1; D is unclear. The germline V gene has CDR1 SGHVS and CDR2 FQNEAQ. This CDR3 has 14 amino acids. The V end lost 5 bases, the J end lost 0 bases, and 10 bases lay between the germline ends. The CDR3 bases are TGTGCCAGCAGCGACCGGGATTTGAACACTGAAGCTTTCTTT. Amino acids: CASSDRDLNTEAFF.

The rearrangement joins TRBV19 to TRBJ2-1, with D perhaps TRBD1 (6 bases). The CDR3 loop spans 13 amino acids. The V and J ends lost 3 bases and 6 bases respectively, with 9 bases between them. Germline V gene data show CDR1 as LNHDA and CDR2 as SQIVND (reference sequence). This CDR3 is CASSIPRGNEQFF. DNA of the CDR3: TGTGCCAGTAGTATCCCCAGGGGCAATGAGCAGTTCTTC. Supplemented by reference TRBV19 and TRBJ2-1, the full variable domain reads DGGITQSPKYLFRKEGQNVTLSCEQNLNHDAMYWYRQDPGQGLRLIYYSQIVNDFQKGDIAEGYSVSREKKESFPLTVTSAQKNPTAFYLCASSIPRGNEQFFGPGTRLTVL.

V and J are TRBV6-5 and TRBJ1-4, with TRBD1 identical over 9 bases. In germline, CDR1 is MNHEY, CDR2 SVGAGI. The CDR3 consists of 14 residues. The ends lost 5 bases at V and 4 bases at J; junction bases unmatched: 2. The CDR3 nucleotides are TGTGCCAGCAGTCAGGACAGGGGTAATGAAAAACTGTTTTTT. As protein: CASSQDRGNEKLFF.

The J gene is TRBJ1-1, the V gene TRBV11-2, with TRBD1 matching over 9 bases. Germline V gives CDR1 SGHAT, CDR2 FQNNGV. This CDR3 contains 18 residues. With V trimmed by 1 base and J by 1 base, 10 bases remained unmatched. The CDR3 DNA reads TGTGCCAGCAGCTTAGGAAGAGGACAGGGGATTCCGAACACTGAAGCTTTCTTT. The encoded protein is CASSLGRGQGIPNTEAFF.

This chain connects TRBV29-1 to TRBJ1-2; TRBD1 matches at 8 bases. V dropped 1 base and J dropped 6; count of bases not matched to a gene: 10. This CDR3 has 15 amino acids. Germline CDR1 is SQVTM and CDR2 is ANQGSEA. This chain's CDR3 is CSVEVTGERFDGYTF. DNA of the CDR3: TGCAGCGTTGAAGTGACAGGGGAGAGGTTTGATGGCTACACCTTC.

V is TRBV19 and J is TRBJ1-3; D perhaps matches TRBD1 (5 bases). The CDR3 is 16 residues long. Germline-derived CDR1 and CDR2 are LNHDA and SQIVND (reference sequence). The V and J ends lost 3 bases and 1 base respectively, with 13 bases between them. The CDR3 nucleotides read TGTGCCAGTAGTATGAGGGGCGTTCTATCTGGAAACACCATATATTTT. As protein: CASSMRGVLSGNTIYF.